The sequence of this TCR beta chain was determined in a study of T cell repertoires in cytomegalovirus infection. As for the study in general: Public signatures in TCR beta pointed to CMV infection and matching HLA type. Study results and limitations: Using cumulative public TCR beta family frequency, the authors identified those who carried CMV together with the relevant HLA.

TCRdb independently ran MiXCR on the reads; one entry per CDR3 protein. The sample carries about 440,000 distinct CDR3 sequences, roughly 31% recorded once. This clonotype came up a few times. Its antigen is not identified. The germline V gene encodes CDR1 KGHSH and CDR2 LQKENI. The J segment lost 4 bases and the V segment lost 1 base, leaving 5 bases of the junction unmatched. The CDR3 is 16 residues long. Source material: PBMCs. This chain joins TRBV18 and TRBJ2-1; 9 positions agree with TRBD1. This clonotype was obtained from a human donor in good health (CMV status not recorded). Some clones in this sample may be carry-over from other donors' samples. The DNA for the CDR3 is TGTGCCAGCTCACCACTAGGGACAGGGAATTACAATGAGCAGTTCTTC. Amino acid sequence: CASSPLGTGNYNEQFF.